This TCR beta chain derives from a study of blood T cell repertoires in COVID-19 (dated by TCRdb to the early 2020s). Concerning the study at large: For ImmuneRACE Cohort 3, a participant was defined as recovered based on two consecutive negative NP/OP PCR tests, clearance by a healthcare professional, or resolution of symptoms. Samples were obtained from the ongoing ImmuneRACE study (first 160 participants) and from over 1,000 subjects provided by 6 global collaborators. A de-identified subject ID, COVID-19 status, age in years and sex were almost always included in the sample metadata. A freely available public database, intended as a resource for researchers studying the immune response to SARS-CoV-2, is where the repertoires were released. Where available, HLA class I and class II types were taken from metadata supplied by the sample provider and were not determined by assay-based typing. The material from the prospective study consisted of cDNA or gDNA derived from T cells, B-cell-depleted T cells, or PBMCs. Samples from collaborators originated in the United States, Italy and Spain and spanned both the acute and convalescent phases of COVID-19. The dataset comprised deeply sampled blood TCRbeta repertoires from subjects exposed to, actively infected with, or recovered from COVID-19. Results and caveats for the whole study, not just this receptor: The quantity of clinical and demographic metadata differed by source and by participant and was supplied without curation.

TCRbeta CDR3 regions were amplified from genomic DNA using the immunoSEQ Assay, a bias-controlled multiplex PCR. From the authors' description of their analysis: Within the assay, amplification of reference gene primers was used to estimate how many nucleated cells each sample contained. To quantify the absolute abundance of each unique TCRbeta CDR3 rearrangement, sequence reads were collapsed and filtered. For each sample, productive Simpson clonality was calculated as the square root of Simpson's diversity index across productive rearrangements. TCRdb provides this immuneACCESS table in a form limited to in-frame rearrangements. Some clones are lacking; in checked studies, under half of them reflect an unresolved V gene, and why the rest are absent is not known. Clone size and the V and J calls come from that table; the DNA yielded D and trimming. The sample has 200,000 to 250,000 clones on record, roughly nine tenths of them singletons. The ten most abundant clones make up 2.5% to 3.5% of the sample.

Note on this clone: It has no known antigen specificity. One base away there is no much larger clone; base qualities are not given.

The CDR3, from cysteine to phenylalanine, totals 15 residues. CDR3 DNA only is kept here, 45 bases in frame from base 1. Participants in the prospective study were enrolled through a virtual design, were aged about 18 to 100 years, and lived in 24 United States geographic areas. Cohort assignment in the prospective study relied on participant-reported clinical history from a screening survey and a study questionnaire. In the prospective study, mobile phlebotomists collected whole blood, serum and a nasopharyngeal or oropharyngeal swab from each participant. Additional blood draws and questionnaires over an approximately two-month period could optionally be provided by prospective study participants. Blood samples from the prospective study were shipped frozen or at room temperature prior to DNA extraction.

This clonotype was sampled from a woman between 50 and 59 years old in a cohort exposed to, infected with or recovered from COVID-19 (not recorded which). Sequenced material: PBMCs or T cells enriched from blood (not recorded which). The sequence is built from TRBV21-1 and TRBJ2-1; TRBD2, the table's D call, lacks a check against the DNA. TRBV21-1 is reported as a pseudogene. The CDR3 corresponds to CVSSKGLAGENEQFF. Read as DNA, the sequence is TGTGTCAGCAGCAAAGGCCTAGCGGGGGAGAATGAGCAGTTCTTC.